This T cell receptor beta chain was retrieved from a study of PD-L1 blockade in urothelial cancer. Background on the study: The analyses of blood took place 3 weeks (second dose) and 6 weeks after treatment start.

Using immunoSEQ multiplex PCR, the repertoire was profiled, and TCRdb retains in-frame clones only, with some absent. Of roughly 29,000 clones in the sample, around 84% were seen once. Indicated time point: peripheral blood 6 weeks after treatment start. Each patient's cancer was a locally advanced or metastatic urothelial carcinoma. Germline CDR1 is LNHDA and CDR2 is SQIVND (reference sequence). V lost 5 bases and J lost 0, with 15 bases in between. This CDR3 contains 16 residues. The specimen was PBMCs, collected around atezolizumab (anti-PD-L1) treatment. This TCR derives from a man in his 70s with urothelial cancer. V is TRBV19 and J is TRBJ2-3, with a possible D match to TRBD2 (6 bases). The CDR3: CASSAIAAPSTDTQYF. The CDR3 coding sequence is TGTGCCAGTAGTGCAATAGCGGCTCCTAGCACAGATACGCAGTATTTT.